In its sample, the clone carrying this T cell receptor (beta chain) was seen once. Its antigen is as yet unknown. This specimen comes from a study of Ad26.COV2.S vaccination and SARS-CoV-2 variants. Study conclusions and caveats: Those who received the vaccine showed greater spike-specific TCR breadth than those given placebo. In vaccinated individuals, spike-specific CD8+ and CD4+ T cell responses reportedly displayed substantial breadth.

The repertoire was sequenced with immunoSEQ multiplex PCR; TCRdb's copy has only in-frame clones and lacks some. Among roughly 510,000 clones listed, about 83% were seen once. The treatment was: about 20 received Ad26.COV2.S at low or high dose, single or two shots; roughly five received placebo; per-sample allocation not given. The investigators took samples on day 63 after the first vaccine or placebo injection. Within Boston, the person who donated was an adult of 18-55 years. In the vaccine, an Ad26 vector expressed the SARS-CoV-2 spike of the Wuhan strain. This clonotype was obtained from a person between 18 and 65 years old who received the Ad26.COV2.S COVID-19 vaccine or a placebo. The sequencing used peripheral blood, collected in a trial of Ad26.COV2.S vaccine versus placebo.

CDR3 DNA: TGTGCCTGGAGTGCTCAGGGGGGTCAGCCCCAGCATTTT. It translates to CAWSAQGGQPQHF. The chain has TRBV30 and TRBJ1-5; 7 bases are a match to TRBD1. The CDR3 contains 13 residues. J was trimmed by 6 bases and V by 1 base; bases with no gene match: 3. Germline V gene data show CDR1 as GTSNPN and CDR2 as SVGIG (reference sequence).